This TCR beta chain was sequenced in a study of blood T cell repertoires in COVID-19. Authors' processing steps: Counts of nucleated cells, estimated from reference gene primer amplification, were obtained. TCRdb keeps only in-frame clones here, not all; method: immunoSEQ multiplex PCR. V and J calls and clone size come straight from that table; D and trimming were deduced from the DNA. There are 200,000 to 250,000 clones in the sample; roughly 86% occur only once, and 2.7% lies in the top ten. V dropped 0 bases and J dropped 6 bases, with 12 bases sitting between them. The germline V gene encodes CDR1 MRHNA and CDR2 SNTAGT. The CDR3 spans 16 residues.

Sequenced: peripheral blood. The source of this sequence is a woman in her sixties or seventies with acute or convalescent COVID-19. This sequence joins TRBV6-4 and TRBJ1-6; D might be TRBD1 (6 bases). In DNA, the CDR3 is TGTGCCAGCAGTGACTCCCCCAGGGGTGGTAATTCACCCCTCCACTTT. Translation: CASSDSPRGGNSPLHF.